This T cell receptor beta chain was profiled in a study of beta chain features in type 1 diabetes (dated by TCRdb to 2017 to 2018). About the full investigation: No differences in mean age, gender distribution, total cell number or subset yield were found between patients and healthy donors. Regulatory and stem cell-like memory subsets were obtained from only 8 patients and about eight healthy donors, while naive and central memory subsets were obtained from all 30 or so donors. Across all samples, about 110 million sorted cells were examined, and cell number per subset correlated strongly with RNA yield. In the study, recently diagnosed type 1 diabetes patients and matched healthy donors were compared on the TCRB repertoires of their sorted circulating CD4+ T cell subsets.

Results the study describes overall, beyond this receptor: Because cDNA was sequenced instead of genomic DNA, highly expressing activated cells could be over-represented, though the groups showed no difference in activation or CD3 levels. PCR might favor shorter templates, but patient and control samples were amplified and corrected together, so any skew would affect both groups equally. At VDJ recombination sites, type 1 diabetes patients had fewer insertions and more deleted nucleotides, which implies abnormalities in thymic rearrangement. The naive, central memory and regulatory TCRB repertoires appeared to resemble one another more closely among patients than among healthy donors. Because small numbers of individuals were included in the HLA sub-analyses, any influence of HLA type on TCRB rearrangement was left unresolved. In all four CD4+ subsets, TCRB CDR3 length was moderately but significantly shorter in type 1 diabetes patients.

The entire isolated RNA was reverse transcribed using the High Capacity cDNA Reverse Transcription Kit, and thus expressed TCRB transcripts were sequenced. Deep immunoSEQ sequencing was applied to naive, central memory and regulatory T cell samples, giving an average of roughly 3.6 million total reads per sample. After sorted cells were lysed in RLT buffer, RNA was extracted with DNase-treated RNeasy Micro or Mini kits, with the choice depending on cell number. To prevent cross-contamination, every cell subset was processed on its own, while patient and healthy donor samples were processed together. The immunoSEQ multiplex PCR was used to amplify TCRB sequences from cDNA, generating 87-bp fragments that spanned the CDR3 region. Amplicons were sequenced on the Illumina HiSeq platform. From the authors' description of their analysis: Synthetic template baselines were used to correct PCR bias computationally, reads within Hamming distance 2 were collapsed, and singletons that could not be merged were discarded. By aligning reads against IMGT, V, D and J genes, CDR3 length, and insertions or deletions at six rearrangement sites were assigned. Within each subset, clonotype counts were normalized to the number of sorted cells before true diversity and Gini coefficients were calculated with the tcR R package. Repertoire sharing was quantified using the overlap coefficient calculated on TCRB nucleotide sequences. As a proxy for the pre-selection repertoire, out-of-frame TCRB sequences from naive cells were analyzed. TCRdb obtained this table from immuneACCESS and retained in-frame rearrangements with V and J assigned. These tables miss some clones; where compared with another copy, unresolved V genes account for less than half of the shortfall, and the remainder is unexplained. The V and J calls and the clone size are those of that table, but D and trimming were determined from the DNA. The sample yields 310,000 or so clones; 9.5% to 12% were counted once. The top ten clonotypes cover about 0.015% of the sample.

The germline V gene yields SGHTA for CDR1 and FQGTGA for CDR2. V is cut by 5 bases and J by 5 bases, and the space between the germline ends is 6 bases. CDR3 length: 12 amino acids, cysteine to phenylalanine. Of the read, only the CDR3 DNA is kept; its 36 bases are in frame from base 1. This clone was counted between two and nine times. Its cognate antigen has yet to be identified. Per-base qualities were not stored, and no clone one base away is much larger. The sample has other DNA sequences that encode this CDR3 too. A single peripheral blood draw of 95 to 150 mL on average was collected from each donor into heparinised tubes. A BD FACSAria II and a panel including CD45RO, CCR7, CD25, CD127, CD95 and CD27 were used to sort naive, central memory, regulatory and stem cell-like memory CD4+ T cells. Purity was above 95% for every sorted population. PBMCs were isolated immediately by Lymphoprep density gradient centrifugation and stained directly without culture. So that batch effects would be minimized, each experiment stained and sorted samples in pairs, pairing one healthy donor with one patient.

The chain couples TRBV7-3 to TRBJ2-2, with an unclear D gene assignment. The receptor was derived from a woman in her 30s in good health. The specimen was naive CD4+ T cells from blood. The cell subset or site label of this sample denotes: true naive CD4+ T cells. This receptor has the CDR3 CASSPRTGELFF. The nucleotides are TGTGCCAGCAGCCCCCGTACCGGGGAGCTGTTTTTT.